This T cell receptor (beta chain) was sequenced for a study of blood T cell repertoires in COVID-19. Sequencing used immunoSEQ multiplex PCR; TCRdb keeps in-frame clones, though not all of them. Of over 250,000 clones in the sample, 80% to 90% are singletons; the top ten hold 10%. The CDR3 runs to 22 residues. Unmatched junction bases numbered 24, after V lost 5 bases and J lost 4 bases. CDR1 SGHVS and CDR2 FQNEAQ come from the germline V gene. The sequence was collected from a woman aged 70 to 79 with COVID-19, enrolled during active disease. The V and J genes are TRBV7-8 and TRBJ2-1, with 12 bases identical to TRBD2. The sequencing input was peripheral blood. The chain's CDR3 is CASSRGRIGTSGPHIEYNEQFF. The CDR3 DNA follows: TGTGCCAGCAGCCGAGGAAGAATCGGGACTAGCGGGCCGCATATAGAATACAATGAGCAGTTCTTC.